The 16 T cell receptor beta chains reported below all come from one sample, sequenced in a study of blood T cell repertoires in COVID-19. Here immunoSEQ multiplex PCR was the method, and the copy in TCRdb shows in-frame clones only, minus some. This sample has 150,000 or so clones; about four fifths occur once, and the top ten carry around 8.4%. Material for sequencing was PBMCs or T cells enriched from blood (not recorded which). The source of these receptors is a man aged 50-60 years who had recovered from COVID-19.

This sequence joins TRBV5-1 and TRBJ1-2; no firm D call. Germline-derived CDR1 and CDR2 are SGHRS and YFSETQ. The CDR3 loop spans 14 amino acids. The germline V and J ends were trimmed by 0 bases and 8 bases, with 14 bases remaining between them. DNA of the CDR3: TGCGCCAGCAGCTTGGATTTATCGGGGAGCGGCTACACCTTC. Amino acids: CASSLDLSGSGYTF.

This clone was detected only once. The chain uses TRBV7-2 and TRBJ2-2; TRBD2 aligns across 9 bases. The CDR3 runs to 15 residues. Germline CDR1 SGHTA, CDR2 FQGNSA. V was pared by 8 bases and J by 2 bases, with 6 bases of the junction left unmatched. CDR3 amino acids: CASRSSGDNTGELFF. CDR3 in DNA: TGTGCCAGCCGGTCTAGCGGGGACAACACCGGGGAGCTGTTTTTT.

The rearrangement joins TRBV10-3 to TRBJ1-4, with D perhaps TRBD1 (6 bases). The CDR3 contains 15 residues. Trimming removed 2 bases from V and 6 bases from J, with 13 bases in between. Germline CDR1 is ENHRY and CDR2 is SYGVKD. This CDR3 is CAISEEGQPYEKLFF. The CDR3 DNA reads TGTGCCATCAGTGAGGAAGGACAGCCCTATGAAAAACTGTTTTTT.

The V and J genes are TRBV3-1 (or the pseudogene TRBV3-2) and TRBJ2-3, with D hard to call. The CDR3 length is 15 residues. Trimming removed 1 base from V and 4 bases from J, with 12 bases in between. Germline assignment: CDR1 LGHDT and CDR2 YNNKEL (reference sequence). CDR3 sequence reads: CASSQGASGPDTQYF. The CDR3 DNA follows: TGTGCCAGCAGCCAAGGAGCCTCAGGCCCAGATACGCAGTATTTT.

The rearrangement joins TRBV2 to TRBJ1-6; 7 bases are shared with TRBD1. Germline V gene sequence: CDR1 SNHLY, CDR2 FYNNEI. This CDR3 is 15 amino acids long. The J segment lost 3 bases and the V segment lost 8 bases, leaving 7 bases of the junction unmatched. CDR3 sequence (DNA): TGTGCCAGCGACCCGGGACAGCTCTATAATTCACCCCTCCACTTT. It encodes CASDPGQLYNSPLHF.

In DNA, the CDR3 is TGTGCCAGTAGTATAGTCAGCCAGGGGGATTCACCCCTCCACTTT. Protein sequence: CASSIVSQGDSPLHF. V and J are TRBV19 and TRBJ1-6, with TRBD1 matching 7 bases. From germline, CDR1 is LNHDA and CDR2 SQIVND (reference sequence). V lost 1 base, J lost 8 bases, and 5 bases stayed unmatched. The CDR3 contains 15 residues.

The chain is built from TRBV2 and TRBJ2-2, with 11 bases matching TRBD1. The V gene end was trimmed by 6 bases and the J gene end by 5 bases; junction bases not matched to a gene: 11. This CDR3 has 17 amino acids. CDR1 is SNHLY, CDR2 FYNNEI, per germline. CDR3 DNA: TGTGCCAGCAGCGCCGGACAGGGGGCGGGTAGGACCGGGGAGCTGTTTTTT. Translation gives CASSAGQGAGRTGELFF. Full variable domain (outside the CDR3, taken from reference TRBV2 and TRBJ2-2): EPEVTQTPSHQVTQMGQEVILRCVPISNHLYFYWYRQILGQKVEFLVSFYNNEISEKSEIFDDQFSVERPDGSNFTLKIRSTKLEDSAMYFCASSAGQGAGRTGELFFGEGSRLTVL.

The rearrangement joins TRBV28 to TRBJ1-2; no clear D gene. Trimming removed 2 bases from V and 4 bases from J, with 5 bases in between. This CDR3 spans 12 amino acids. The germline V gene has CDR1 MDHEN and CDR2 SYDVKM. The CDR3 is CASSLLGYGYTF. DNA for the CDR3: TGTGCCAGCAGTTTACTCGGCTATGGCTACACCTTC.

This clone was seen more than once but under ten times. The rearrangement joins TRBV19 to TRBJ2-5; a weak D match, TRBD1 (5 bases). The CDR3 is made up of 13 amino acids. Germline V gene data show CDR1 as LNHDA and CDR2 as SQIVND (reference sequence). Trimming left V 3 bases short and J 6 bases short, with 11 bases between. The CDR3 protein is CASSIGRGKTQYF. CDR3 sequence (DNA): TGTGCCAGTAGTATCGGAAGGGGAAAGACCCAGTACTTC.

Written as DNA, the CDR3 is TGTGCCAGCAGCTTAGACAGGGTAGCCGGGGAGCTGTTTTTT. Translated: CASSLDRVAGELFF. The gene calls are TRBV7-2 and TRBJ2-2; the D gene is possibly TRBD1 (6 bases). Trimming took 1 base from V and 6 from J, leaving 9 bases between them. The germline V gene has CDR1 SGHTA and CDR2 FQGNSA. The CDR3 extends over 14 amino acids. The variable domain in full, with the rest retrieved from reference TRBV7-2 and TRBJ2-2, is GAGVSQSPSNKVTEKGKDVELRCDPISGHTALYWYRQSLGQGLEFLIYFQGNSAPDKSGLPSDRFSAERTGGSVSTLTIQRTQQEDSAVYLCASSLDRVAGELFFGEGSRLTVL.

The rearrangement uses TRBV30 and TRBJ1-3, with D perhaps TRBD1 (6 bases). The CDR3 loop spans 16 amino acids. Trimming took 4 bases from V and 1 from J, leaving 17 bases between them. Germline V gene lookup returns CDR1 GTSNPN and CDR2 SVGIG (reference sequence). The CDR3 DNA reads as TGTGCCTGGACGCCCCTAGAACAGGGTTCTGGAAACACCATATATTTT. It yields the protein CAWTPLEQGSGNTIYF.

The rearrangement uses TRBV25-1 and TRBJ2-5; 9 positions agree with TRBD2. Germline loops: CDR1 MGHDK, CDR2 SYGVNS. The CDR3 contains 14 residues. The V segment lost 4 bases and the J segment 7 bases; nucleotides outside the gene matches: 7. DNA for the CDR3: TGTGCCAGCAGTGTTAGCGGGGGACCGGGGACCCAGTACTTC. This translates into CASSVSGGPGTQYF.

The chain links TRBV24-1 to TRBJ2-3; 8 bases are shared with TRBD1. CDR3 length equals 15 residues. The ends lost 3 bases at V and 11 bases at J; junction bases unmatched: 12. CDR1 is KGHDR, CDR2 SFDVKD, per germline. The CDR3 DNA reads as TGTGCCACCAGTGATCCCGGGACAGGTGTAAAGGGGCAGTATTTT. Amino acids: CATSDPGTGVKGQYF.

On this clone: Compared with germline, one end of the junction differs, possibly owing to a read error. The CDR3 DNA follows: TGTGCCAGCAGCCTAGCGGGGGCTTTTCTGATTCTCACCGGGGAGCTGTTTTTT. It yields the protein CASSLAGAFLILTGELFF. The chain carries TRBV7-2 and TRBJ2-2, with TRBD2 identical over 10 bases. There are 18 residues in the CDR3. The germline gives CDR1 SGHTA, CDR2 FQGNSA.

This CDR3 is CSVEGGSNEQFF. CDR3 coding DNA: TGCAGCGTTGAAGGAGGCTCCAATGAGCAGTTCTTC. The V gene is TRBV29-1, the J gene TRBJ2-1; D is uncertain. CDR1 is SQVTM, CDR2 ANQGSEA, per germline. V gave up 1 base and J gave up 6 bases, with 7 bases separating them. This CDR3 is built from 12 residues.

This chain connects TRBV28 to TRBJ1-5, with unresolved D. CDR3 size: 13 residues. Germline lookup yields CDR1 MDHEN and CDR2 SYDVKM. V was clipped by 7 bases and J by 7 bases, with 14 bases between them. The DNA of the CDR3 is TGTGCCAGCATCCGTGAGGGTTGGCAGCCCCAGCATTTT. Translated, it gives CASIREGWQPQHF.